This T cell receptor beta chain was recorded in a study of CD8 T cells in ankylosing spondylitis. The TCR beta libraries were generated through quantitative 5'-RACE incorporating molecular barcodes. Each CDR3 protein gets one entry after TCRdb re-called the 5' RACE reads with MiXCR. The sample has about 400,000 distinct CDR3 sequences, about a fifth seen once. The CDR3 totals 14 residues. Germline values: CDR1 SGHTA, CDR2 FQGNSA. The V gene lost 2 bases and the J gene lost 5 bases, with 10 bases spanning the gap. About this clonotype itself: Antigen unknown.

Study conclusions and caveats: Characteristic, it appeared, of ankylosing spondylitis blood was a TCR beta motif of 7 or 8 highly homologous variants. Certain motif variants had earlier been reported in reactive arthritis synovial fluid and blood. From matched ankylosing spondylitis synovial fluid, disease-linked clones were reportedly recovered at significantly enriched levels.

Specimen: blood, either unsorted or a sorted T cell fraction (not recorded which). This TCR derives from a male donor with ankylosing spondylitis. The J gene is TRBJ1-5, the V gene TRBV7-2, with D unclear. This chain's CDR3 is CASSLLRLDQPQHF. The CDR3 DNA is TGTGCCAGCAGCTTACTCAGGCTAGATCAGCCCCAGCATTTT.